The following is a T cell receptor (beta chain) sequence with its context. Generated by immunoSEQ multiplex PCR, the TCRdb table keeps only in-frame clones and is missing some. The sample has tens of thousands of clones, 95% seen once. The record originates from a study of technical replicates of blood from a few donors. The CDR3 has 12 residues. From germline, CDR1 is SQVTM and CDR2 ANQGSEA. Trimming pared 7 bases from V and 4 bases from J, leaving 12 bases between. The sample was T cells isolated from PBMCs. This sequence originates from a human donor in good health. V and J are TRBV29-1 and TRBJ2-3; D gene uncertain. The CDR3 loop is CSGRLSPDTQYF. The CDR3 DNA is TGCAGCGGTCGACTCTCCCCAGATACGCAGTATTTT.